This entry is about one TCR beta chain. The germline gives CDR1 SGHRS, CDR2 YFSETQ. Trimming pared 5 bases from V and 0 bases from J, leaving 8 bases between. The CDR3 has 14 residues. The protocol was immunoSEQ multiplex PCR, while the TCRdb copy is restricted to in-frame clones and leaves out a portion. The sample carries 70,000 to 75,000 clones, 94% recorded once. This specimen belongs to a study of cytomegalovirus exposure and HLA in healthy donors. The sample was PBMCs. The V call is TRBV5-1, the J call TRBJ2-2, with D unresolved. This sequence originates from a woman aged 18 to 35 in good health and CMV-seropositive. CDR3 protein: CASRLGPNTGELFF. The CDR3 DNA is TGCGCCAGCAGGCTTGGGCCGAACACCGGGGAGCTGTTTTTT.